This T cell receptor beta chain was profiled in a study of T cell responses to AZD1222 COVID-19 vaccine (dated by TCRdb to about 2021). Study-wide context: TCR sequencing was performed for roughly 250 trial participants, of whom roughly 200 were given two doses of AZD1222 and 26 were given two doses of MenACWY control vaccine. Trial participants were enrolled by age into 18-55, 56-69 and 70-plus year subgroups, with 148, 28 and 57 TCR-sequenced participants respectively. The paper as a whole reports these results and caveats: After two AZD1222 doses, spike-specific TCR breadth and depth were significantly higher than at day 0 and than in MenACWY recipients. Only a handful of AZD1222 recipients were SARS-CoV-2 seropositive at baseline, limiting conclusions about previously exposed vaccinees. No day 14 peak-response samples were available, so repertoires were characterized only after the peak T cell response. The vaccine-associated CD4 TCRs covered the entire spike protein, and the dominant responses fell in regions 160-218 and 743-854. The 56-69-year group was small, and its depth increase did not reach significance, likely because of low power. Most participants were white British and females outnumbered males, and the authors suggested that clonal diversity may have been underestimated. Reportedly, close to half of the unique spike-specific TCRs recognized epitopes lying outside the regions that are mutated in the B.1.351 and B.1.1.7 variants.

Spanning cysteine to phenylalanine, the CDR3 consists of 17 amino acids. This entry keeps only the CDR3 DNA: 51 bases, framed from base 1. V is trimmed back by 1 base and J by 3 bases, and the junction contains 8 bases that no gene match accounts for. The germline V gene specifies MDHEN as CDR1 and SYDVKM as CDR2. Explained via the paper, the time point label denotes: about 28 days (+/-7) after the second vaccine dose. AZD1222 recipients whose second dose came at about 4 weeks and those whose second dose came at about 12 weeks were combined into one group, since spike-specific TCR depth and breadth did not differ between the two schedules. Samples from vaccinated people were obtained from the UK trials COV001 and COV002, which included a single-blind randomized controlled phase 2/3 trial of AZD1222 (ChAdOx1 nCoV-19) in healthy adults. For TCRbeta chain sequencing, PBMC samples were collected from trial participants at day 0 and at day 28 after the second dose.

The CDR3 regions of human TCRbeta chains were subjected to immunosequencing. The original pipeline was this. Repertoire TCRs were checked for matches against a reference library of SARS-CoV-2-specific TCRs that had been generated using the MIRA antigen-specificity platform. Breadth meant the fraction of unique TCRs that were SARS-CoV-2-associated, whereas depth meant the fraction of total T cells that were SARS-CoV-2-associated. Using the MIRA data, every spike-specific TCR was mapped to the spike region that the TCR reacted to and assigned to either a CD4 or a CD8 class. Log10-transformed breadth and depth values were compared by one-way ANOVA with Sidak's multiple comparisons tests. TCRdb stores this immuneACCESS table with in-frame sequences only. Part of the clones is absent; in the studies checked, under half of the shortfall reflects unresolved V genes, and no reason is known for the rest. V and J calls plus clone size are reproduced from that table; the DNA served to infer D and trimming. The sample data list 250,000 to 300,000 clones, and almost 95% of these were observed just once. Around 0.5% of the sample rests with the top ten.

Turning to this clone: This clone's antigen is unknown. It has no much larger one-base neighbor in the sample; base qualities were not kept.

The sequence was obtained from an adult who received the AZD1222 COVID-19 vaccine. The chain employs TRBV28 and TRBJ2-7; 11 of the junction bases match TRBD2. Sequencing used peripheral blood, obtained 28 days after the second AZD1222 dose. The DNA sequence is given as TGTGCCAGCAGTTTATCCGGACTAGCGGGTGACTTCTACGAGCAGTACTTC. Translation gives CASSLSGLAGDFYEQYF.